This T cell receptor (beta chain) was identified in a study of T cell clusters in autoimmune cytopenias (dated by TCRdb to between 2018 and 2020). Study-wide context: A mean age of about 54 years and a median age of around 59 years were recorded for the healthy donor controls, of whom about half of the roughly 43 were female. A median TRB sequencing depth of 50,000 to 65,000 reads per sample was reached, and a median of around 2,000 distinct TRB clonotypes per sample was obtained. For primary cytopenia, approximately 23 age-matched healthy donors were used as controls, and for secondary cytopenia, more than 13 age-matched CLL patients were used as controls. Autoimmune hepatitis repertoires were compared with those of about two dozen age- and sex-matched healthy donors. TRB and IGH repertoires from peripheral blood were sequenced in autoimmune cytopenia patients at active disease and during treatment follow-up, with healthy, CLL and autoimmune hepatitis controls included alongside. The study aimed to test whether autoimmune cytopenia patients carry a disease-specific immune repertoire signature usable as a blood-based biomarker.

Here is what the overall study found, with its caveats: The cluster-lack signature was not observed for secondary cytopenia versus CLL, as the signature was apparently masked by the dominant lymphoma-associated repertoire. GLIPH suggested that primary autoimmune cytopenia patients lacked physiological T cell clusters: more than 40 clusters were exclusive to healthy donors versus some 16 exclusive to patients. Healthy donors showed 2.5 to 3-fold more exclusive TRB clusters than active autoimmune hepatitis patients, consistent with an autoimmunity-wide signature. The T cell clusters were defined in silico only, and their functional role remained to be validated experimentally. TRB repertoire shifts, with less even repertoires observed in secondary cytopenia and CLL, were mostly attributed to lymphoma bias rather than autoimmunity.

TRB amplification used approximately 250 ng of peripheral blood genomic DNA, tens of thousands of genome equivalents, per sample. TRB rearrangements were amplified by multiplex PCR using a touch-down protocol with TRB-A and TRB-B primer pools mixed in one tube. Illumina adapters and sample indices were added to the amplicons through two consecutive PCR reactions performed with Phusion HS II polymerase. After gel purification with the NucleoSpin Gel and PCR Clean-up kit, the amplicons were quantified by Qubit and checked for quality on an Agilent 2100 Bioanalyzer. Sequencing of the libraries was done on an Illumina MiSeq with paired-end, single-indexed, 600-cycle runs. The paper's data handling went like this. MiXCR version 2.1.12 with the default MiXCR reference library was used to align and assemble TRB reads. A clone was defined by each unique CDR3 nucleotide sequence, and the analysis included only productive sequences supported by at least two reads. To assess repertoire diversity, an R script computed alpha-parameterized diversity profiles (alpha 0 to 5), which included the Shannon (alpha 1) and Simpson (alpha 2) indices. The tcR package was used to compute combinatorial TRB VJ usage, which was then compared between cohorts by principal component analysis with ade4. Using GLIPH, TCRbeta CDR3s were clustered on pairs of cohorts matched for age and read depth, and a Wilcoxon test was used to compare cluster frequencies. TCRdb reprocessed the reads and lists each CDR3 protein sequence as a single entry, with no DNA. TCRdb assigned the V and J calls; the authors' analysis was not used. The sample's clone listing holds 2,000 or so distinct CDR3 sequences. The top ten clonotypes cover roughly 8% of the sample.

In regard to this clonotype: Its antigen remains unidentified.

The CDR3 spans 15 residues, from the cysteine through the phenylalanine. No coding sequence is recorded. Reading the germline V gene gives CDR1 SGHRS and CDR2 YFSETQ. In addition, the sample was reused for a study of T cell repertoires in aging, cancer and after chemotherapy. The second paper states: Donors were distributed across six age groups ranging from 30 or younger to 70 or older, with at least three individuals included per group. Control TCR repertoires from healthy donors were recorded over several months to years, and clear clonal overlap was observed across re-sampling. The full dataset contained 8.5 million to 10 million TCR reads. Compared with age-matched healthy donors, untreated patients with hematological or solid cancers had significantly lower TCR diversity and higher clonality in blood. In healthy donors, the decline in TCR diversity with age was mainly explained by loss of richness, whereas in cancer patients loss of evenness was also found to contribute. In both cancer cohorts, the median generation probability rose over the chemotherapy interval, which suggests that the repertoire was reconstituted through rebound thymic output. It was noted by the authors that conclusions about immunological memory after chemotherapy cannot be drawn from the repertoire data. The study profiled peripheral blood TCR beta repertoires from healthy donors and cancer patients to examine immunoaging and T cell reconstitution after chemotherapy. Alongside some 96 healthy donors serving as a reference group, the cohort included approximately 210 cancer patients, of whom more than 85 had hematological cancers and 120 to 130 had solid cancers. MiXCR versions 2.12 and 3.0.5 were used to process TRB sequences. Repertoire metrics included Shannon diversity, evenness, clonality (one minus evenness), and alpha-parameterized diversity profiles from alpha 0 to 5. The IGoR algorithm was used to calculate generation probabilities for clones in the paired samples taken before and after chemotherapy.

Recombination connected TRBV5-1 to TRBJ2-3; TCRdb picks TRBD1, but there is no DNA to check that call. The sample comprised peripheral blood. This receptor was taken from a human donor in good health. The CDR3 in this case is CASSPRDKGSPTQYF.